This T cell receptor (beta chain) was identified in a study of TET2 disruption in CD19-targeted CAR T cells (dated by TCRdb to the late 2010s). Study-level background: The number of samples was determined by the original clinical trial design and by which samples were available, and no additional inclusion criteria were applied. Results the study describes overall, beyond this receptor: The conclusions drawn about the patient's CAR T cells were based on extensive analysis of just one subject.

Regarding this clone: No cognate antigen has been identified for it. The read finishes 3 residues shy of the CDR3 end, and the germline J gene is used to complete it.

The sample's treatment or condition, from its label and the paper: autologous CTL019 cells: CD19 CAR with 4-1BB and CD3 zeta domains. TCR zeta and 4-1BB costimulatory signaling domains were built into the CD19 CAR. T cells for CTL019 manufacturing were collected from peripheral blood by means of leukapheresis. The DNeasy Blood and Tissue Kit was used to extract genomic DNA from pre-infusion T cells, peripheral blood, or sorted post-infusion T cells. The immunoSEQ assay was used to perform TCR beta chain deep sequencing. Turning to the authors' computational methods: Only productive TCR beta rearrangements went into calculating clonotype frequencies. Held by TCRdb, this immuneACCESS table contains in-frame sequences only and omits some clones. Under half of the omission traces to an unresolved V gene where checked; the cause of the rest is unknown. The D gene and trimming were derived from the DNA, and the V and J assignments and clone size from that table. This sample's table has entries for under 30,000 clones. The ten largest account for 1.5% to 2% of the sample.

The CDR3, from cysteine to phenylalanine, totals 13 residues. The CDR3 was read in part: 30 bases, with the frame set at base 1. V is shortened by 11 bases, J by 3 bases, and the region joining them spans 16 bases. This sequence uses TRBV12-3 or TRBV12-4 and TRBJ1-1; possibly the D gene is TRBD1, per 5 matching bases. The receptor was derived from a man aged 65-85 years with chronic lymphocytic leukemia. The sample here was CD8- CAR+ T cells sorted from cultured blood T cells, taken for CD19 CAR T cell therapy. What this sample's cell subset or site label stands for: CD8-negative CAR-positive T cells from the infusion product. CDR3 DNA, as far as it was read: TGTGCCTCGGCCTTCCGGGACTACACTGAA. This sequence encodes CASAFRDYTE. The entire CDR3 protein reads CASAFRDYTEAFF.